Listed below are T cell receptor beta chains from one sample, sequenced in a study of blood T cell repertoires in COVID-19. TCRdb's copy holds only in-frame clones and misses some; the assay was immunoSEQ multiplex PCR. Of roughly 250,000 clones in the sample, 85% to 90% were seen once. The sequenced sample was PBMCs or T cells enriched from blood (not recorded which). These TCRs come from a man aged 40-55 years who had recovered from COVID-19. Both conserved end residues are trimmed from each CDR3.

V	J	CDR3
TRBV7-9	TRBJ2-7	ASSNLSRGKHEQY
TRBV4-1	TRBJ2-7	ASSRHGTSGGRSSYEQY
TRBV6-5	TRBJ1-2	ASSRGLNYGYT
TRBV7-2	TRBJ2-7	ASSISQGFSYEQY
TRBV6-5	TRBJ2-7	ASSYPGMRYEQY
TRBV18	TRBJ1-3	ASSLPGSGNTIY
TRBV6-5	TRBJ2-7	ASSRQGRTYEQY
TRBV7-9	TRBJ2-5	ASSFTRETQY
TRBV27	TRBJ1-5	ASSLLSKLSNQPQH
TRBV28	TRBJ1-4	ASSYQKGGAYEKLF
TRBV7-9	TRBJ1-3	ASTTRGTDETGNTIY
TRBV11-2	TRBJ2-3	ASSLDFVTDTQY
TRBV19	TRBJ2-1	ASTTSIANEQF
TRBV7-9	TRBJ2-4	ASSPSPGLAEKNIQY
TRBV2	TRBJ2-1	ASSEKQDFGEQF
TRBV6-5	TRBJ2-5	ASSRVAGGETQY
TRBV28	TRBJ1-5	ASTSGGGRQPQH